These 16 T cell receptor beta chains originate from one sample sequenced in a study of CD8 T cells in Susac syndrome. Reverse transcription of roughly 0.45 to 1 ug RNA was performed with random hexamers. TCRdb passed the immunoSEQ multiplex PCR reads through MiXCR, listing each CDR3 protein once. The table has 150,000 to 200,000 distinct CDR3 sequences, approximately 94% seen once. The source material was CD4+ T cells from PBMCs. The receptors originated from a human donor with multiple sclerosis.

The chain combines TRBV11-2 with TRBJ1-1, with D possibly matching TRBD1 (5 bases). This CDR3 is 15 amino acids long. Germline values: CDR1 SGHAT, CDR2 FQNNGV. V was cut by 2 bases and J by 0 bases, with 10 bases left in between. CDR3 coding DNA: TGTGCCAGCAGCTTACAAGGGGCCCTGAACACTGAAGCTTTCTTT. It encodes CASSLQGALNTEAFF.

This chain connects TRBV18 to TRBJ1-5; D gene unclear. Germline CDR1 KGHSH, CDR2 LQKENI. Trimming took 1 base from V and 3 from J, leaving 10 bases between them. The CDR3 contains 15 residues. CDR3 in DNA: TGTGCCAGCTCACCACGTCCGGTCCTCAATCAGCCCCAGCATTTT. Its protein product is CASSPRPVLNQPQHF.

The count of this clonotype is one. V gene TRBV5-1 combines with J gene TRBJ2-1; 10 bases are shared with TRBD2. Germline assignment: CDR1 SGHRS and CDR2 YFSETQ. V shed 4 bases, J shed 5 bases, and the junction held 12 bases outside the gene matches. The CDR3 loop spans 17 amino acids. For the CDR3, the DNA is TGCGCCAGCAGCCGCGGAGTGGGGACTAGCGACCACAATGAGCAGTTCTTC. Its translation: CASSRGVGTSDHNEQFF.

The rearrangement links TRBV3-1 to TRBJ1-4, with D hard to call. The CDR3 covers 14 residues. The germline V and J ends were trimmed by 5 bases and 4 bases, with 11 bases remaining between them. From germline, CDR1 is LGHDT and CDR2 YNNKEL (reference sequence). CDR3 DNA sequence: TGTGCCAGCAGCAACCGACCTGATAATGAAAAACTGTTTTTT. Translating it yields CASSNRPDNEKLFF.

The chain has TRBV30 and TRBJ2-2; TRBD2 is a possible D gene (6 bases). The germline V gene encodes CDR1 GTSNPN and CDR2 SVGIG (reference sequence). V was trimmed by 0 bases and J by 7 bases, leaving 15 bases between them. This CDR3 spans 15 amino acids. Here the CDR3 DNA reads TGTGCCTGGAGTGTGGTGGGGGTGCGGGACGGGGAGCTGTTTTTT. Encoded protein: CAWSVVGVRDGELFF.

The chain employs TRBV20-1 and TRBJ2-3; no clear D gene. Germline V gives CDR1 DFQATT, CDR2 SNEGSKA (reference sequence). The CDR3 is made up of 14 amino acids. V was clipped by 3 bases and J by 1 base, with 11 bases between them. CDR3 amino acids: CSASLPGGTDTQYF. The CDR3 DNA is TGCAGTGCTAGCCTGCCGGGCGGCACAGATACGCAGTATTTT.

V and J are TRBV6-1 and TRBJ2-1; 9 bases line up with TRBD2. The CDR3 loop spans 14 amino acids. Germline V gene sequence: CDR1 MNHNS, CDR2 SASEGT. With 4 bases clipped from V and 10 bases from J, the junction kept 8 bases outside the gene matches. The CDR3 DNA reads TGTGCCAGCAGTGTCGCGGGGGGGCCGAGGGAGCAGTTCTTC. It yields the protein CASSVAGGPREQFF.

The V and J genes are TRBV5-6 and TRBJ1-1; 8 bases fit TRBD1. The germline V gene encodes CDR1 SGHDT and CDR2 YYEEEE. This CDR3 contains 15 residues. V shed 1 base and J 0 bases; nucleotides not matched to a gene: 2. The CDR3 protein is CASSLRQGLNTEAFF. CDR3 nucleotides: TGTGCCAGCAGCTTGAGACAGGGGCTGAACACTGAAGCTTTCTTT.

The chain has TRBV19 and TRBJ2-2, with 8 bases fitting TRBD2. V lost 4 bases to trimming and J lost 3 bases; unmatched junction nucleotides: 4. Germline CDR1 and CDR2: LNHDA and SQIVND (reference sequence). The CDR3 totals 15 residues. CDR3 region: CASSKGLAYTGELFF. The CDR3 nucleotides read TGTGCCAGTAGTAAAGGACTAGCTTACACCGGGGAGCTGTTTTTT.

The CDR3 reads CASRQGGGGYTF. The CDR3 DNA reads TGTGCCAGCAGGCAGGGGGGCGGGGGCTACACCTTC. The genes are TRBV2 and TRBJ1-2; TRBD1 matches at 7 bases. Germline loops: CDR1 SNHLY, CDR2 FYNNEI. With 6 bases clipped from V and 8 bases from J, the junction kept 6 bases outside the gene matches. The CDR3 sequence is 12 residues long.

This chain joins TRBV19 and TRBJ2-6; 9 bases align to TRBD1. The germline gives CDR1 LNHDA, CDR2 SQIVND (reference sequence). Losses at the gene ends were 7 bases for V and 0 bases for J; bases not matched to a gene: 10. CDR3 length equals 18 residues. CDR3 amino acids: CASTPRDRAYSGANVLTF. CDR3 coding DNA: TGTGCCAGTACTCCCCGGGACAGGGCATACTCTGGGGCCAACGTCCTGACTTTC.

The table lists this clonotype with a count of one. The chain employs TRBV30 and TRBJ1-2; D is uncertain. Per germline, CDR1 GTSNPN and CDR2 SVGIG (reference sequence). The CDR3 spans 13 residues. V shed 2 bases and J shed 8 bases, with 15 bases lying between them. The CDR3 spells CAWSFVGPKGYTF. CDR3 coding DNA: TGTGCCTGGAGTTTCGTGGGCCCAAAGGGCTACACCTTC.

This chain joins TRBV9 and TRBJ2-2, with 8 nucleotides matching TRBD2. Germline loops: CDR1 SGDLS, CDR2 YYNGEE. V lost 3 bases and J lost 6; bases outside the gene matches: 10. This CDR3 has 16 residues. This CDR3 reads CASSGRDGGLAGELFF. The CDR3 DNA reads as TGTGCCAGCAGCGGACGGGACGGGGGACTAGCCGGGGAGCTGTTTTTT. The entire variable domain, with the rest obtained from reference TRBV9 and TRBJ2-2, is as follows: DSGVTQTPKHLITATGQRVTLRCSPRSGDLSVYWYQQSLDQGLQFLIQYYNGEERAKGNILERFSAQQFPDLHSELNLSSLELGDSALYFCASSGRDGGLAGELFFGEGSRLTVL.

The J gene is TRBJ2-5, the V gene TRBV20-1; 8 bases line up with TRBD1. Trimming at V came to 5 bases and at J to 7 bases, leaving 15 bases not matched to a gene. Germline CDR1 and CDR2: DFQATT and SNEGSKA (reference sequence). The CDR3 covers 15 residues. For the CDR3, the DNA is TGCAGTGCTTCCCAAGGGACAGGCCTGTTGGGGACCCAGTACTTC. Amino acid sequence: CSASQGTGLLGTQYF.

This rearrangement joins TRBV12-5 to TRBJ2-7, with no clear D. The germline V gene has CDR1 LGHNT and CDR2 FRNRAP. The CDR3 is 11 amino acids. V gave up 4 bases and J gave up 5 bases, with 6 bases separating them. The CDR3 region has the DNA TGTGCTAGTGGTTCAGGCCACGAGCAGTACTTC. This sequence encodes CASGSGHEQYF.

The rearrangement joins TRBV10-3 to TRBJ2-7, with 12 bases lining up with TRBD1. Trimming removed 2 bases from V and 7 bases from J; junction bases left unmatched: 3. Germline assignment: CDR1 ENHRY and CDR2 SYGVKD. CDR3 length equals 14 residues. The CDR3 sequence: CAISEGTGGYEQYF. CDR3 in DNA: TGTGCCATCAGTGAGGGGACAGGGGGCTATGAGCAGTACTTC.